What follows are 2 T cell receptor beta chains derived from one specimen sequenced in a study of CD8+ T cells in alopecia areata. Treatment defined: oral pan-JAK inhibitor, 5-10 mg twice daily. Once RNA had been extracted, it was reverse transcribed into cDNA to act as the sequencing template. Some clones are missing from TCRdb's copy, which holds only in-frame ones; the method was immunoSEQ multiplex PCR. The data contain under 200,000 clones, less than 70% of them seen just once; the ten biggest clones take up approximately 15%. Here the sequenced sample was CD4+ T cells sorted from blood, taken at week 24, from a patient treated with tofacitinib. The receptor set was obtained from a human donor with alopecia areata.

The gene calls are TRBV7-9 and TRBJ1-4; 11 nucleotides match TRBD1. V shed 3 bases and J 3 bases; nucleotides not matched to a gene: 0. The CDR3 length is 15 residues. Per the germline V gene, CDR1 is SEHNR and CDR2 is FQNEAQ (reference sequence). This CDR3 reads CASSLGQGANEKLFF. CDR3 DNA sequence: TGTGCCAGCAGCTTGGGACAGGGGGCTAATGAAAAACTGTTTTTT.

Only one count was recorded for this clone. In nucleotides, the CDR3 is TGTGCTAGTGGTTTGGGGCTAGATACGCAGTATTTT. This codes for CASGLGLDTQYF. The J gene is TRBJ2-3, the V gene TRBV12-5; no clear D gene. V dropped 1 base and J dropped 5 bases, with 4 bases sitting between them. This CDR3 is 12 amino acids long. CDR1 is LGHNT, CDR2 FRNRAP, per germline.